These 21 T cell receptor beta chains came from one sample sequenced in a study of response to subunit inactivated influenza vaccine. TCRdb redid the calling of the RT-PCR reads with MiXCR, one entry per CDR3 protein. The sample comprises 710,000 or so distinct CDR3 sequences, 15% to 19% of which are singletons, and approximately 10% rests with the top ten. Sample: PBMCs from blood, taken about 11 days after vaccination. The receptors were gathered from a man aged 45 to 65 who received an inactivated influenza vaccine.

A few counts support this clonotype. The chain recombines TRBV20-1 with TRBJ2-1; perhaps TRBD1 as D (6 bases). With 6 bases removed from V and 11 bases from J, the gap between germline ends came to 35 bases. The V gene's germline CDR1 is DFQATT and CDR2 SNEGSKA (reference sequence). This CDR3 has 18 amino acids. Here the CDR3 reads CSALTRTEADTFQIKQFF. CDR3 nucleotides: TGCAGTGCCCTAACCCGGACAGAAGCTGACACTTTTCAAATTAAGCAGTTCTTC.

The V call is TRBV5-1, the J call TRBJ2-3; unclear D gene. CDR3 length: 15 residues. The germline V gene has CDR1 SGHRS and CDR2 YFSETQ. Trimming shortened V by 0 bases and J by 2 bases, and 10 bases separated the two germline ends. CDR3 region: CASSLAQSYTDTQYF. DNA of the CDR3: TGCGCCAGCAGCTTGGCTCAGTCCTACACAGATACGCAGTATTTT. Drawing the rest from reference TRBV5-1 and TRBJ2-3, the complete variable domain is KAGVTQTPRYLIKTRGQQVTLSCSPISGHRSVSWYQQTPGQGLQFLFEYFSETQRNKGNFPGRFSGRQFSNSRSEMNVSTLELGDSALYLCASSLAQSYTDTQYFGPGTRLTVL.

This clonotype was seen only a few times. The V gene is TRBV6-4, the J gene TRBJ2-1, with 11 bases identical to TRBD2. This CDR3 has 14 residues. The V gene's germline CDR1 is MRHNA and CDR2 SNTAGT. Germline trimming cut 5 bases from V and 8 bases from J; bases unmatched to any gene: 5. CDR3 nucleotides: TGTGCCAGCAGTCTTCTAGCGGGAGGATATGAGCAGTTCTTC. Residues: CASSLLAGGYEQFF.

There are many counts of this clonotype. This chain links TRBV7-8 with TRBJ2-1, with 7 bases fitting TRBD2. J was trimmed by 0 bases and V by 5 bases; bases with no gene match: 19. Per the germline V gene, CDR1 is SGHVS and CDR2 is FQNEAQ. The CDR3 extends over 20 amino acids. CDR3 sequence: CASSPRTRLLAENSYNEQFF. CDR3 DNA sequence: TGTGCCAGCAGCCCTAGGACCCGTCTGCTAGCGGAGAACTCCTACAATGAGCAGTTCTTC.

The rearrangement uses TRBV4-1 and TRBJ2-2; D remains unclear. Trimming took 0 bases from V and 1 from J, leaving 9 bases between them. From germline, CDR1 is MGHRA and CDR2 YSYEKL. The CDR3 is 16 residues long. CDR3 in amino acids: CASSQESSRNTGELFF. CDR3 coding DNA: TGCGCCAGCAGCCAAGAGAGTAGCCGGAACACCGGGGAGCTGTTTTTT.

V is TRBV15 and J is TRBJ2-3, with 8 nucleotides matching TRBD1. The V gene end was trimmed by 2 bases and the J gene end by 2 bases; junction bases not matched to a gene: 6. CDR1 is LNHNV and CDR2 is YYDKDF in the germline V gene (reference sequence). This CDR3 comprises 16 residues. The CDR3 sequence is CATSRSPGQVTDTQYF. CDR3 DNA: TGTGCCACCAGCAGAAGCCCGGGACAGGTCACAGATACGCAGTATTTT.

This clonotype was observed a few times. V gene TRBV4-3 combines with J gene TRBJ2-2, with D tentatively TRBD1 or TRBD2 (7 bases each). Trimming cost V 3 bases and J 4 bases, with 15 bases left between them. Germline CDR1 reads LGHNA; CDR2 reads YSLEER. There are 16 residues in the CDR3. DNA for the CDR3: TGCGCCAGCAGCCAGTCAGGGGGGGGCGTCACCGGGGAGCTGTTTTTT. Translating gives CASSQSGGGVTGELFF.

V gene TRBV5-1 combines with J gene TRBJ2-1; 7 positions agree with TRBD1. The CDR3 consists of 16 residues. The germline CDR1 and CDR2 sequences are SGHRS and YFSETQ. Trimming took 0 bases from V and 7 from J; bases not matched to a gene: 10. CDR3 sequence (DNA): TGCGCCAGCAGCTTGGTTCTCGGACAGGTCGGAAATGAGCAGTTCTTC. It translates to CASSLVLGQVGNEQFF.

The chain couples TRBV5-1 to TRBJ2-3; 10 nucleotides agree with TRBD1. Unmatched junction bases numbered 14, after V lost 4 bases and J lost 9 bases. CDR1 is SGHRS, CDR2 YFSETQ, per germline. The CDR3 loop spans 16 amino acids. This CDR3 reads CASSGSGTGVRQTQYF. In nucleotides, the CDR3 is TGCGCCAGCAGCGGATCCGGGACAGGGGTGAGACAGACGCAGTATTTT. The full variable domain, with the rest looked up from reference TRBV5-1 and TRBJ2-3, is KAGVTQTPRYLIKTRGQQVTLSCSPISGHRSVSWYQQTPGQGLQFLFEYFSETQRNKGNFPGRFSGRQFSNSRSEMNVSTLELGDSALYLCASSGSGTGVRQTQYFGPGTRLTVL.

This clonotype has more than one count but fewer than ten. The V gene is TRBV15, the J gene TRBJ2-7; 12 bases line up with TRBD2. Germline trimming cut 7 bases from V and 7 bases from J; bases unmatched to any gene: 11. This CDR3 has 15 residues. Germline V gene lookup returns CDR1 LNHNV and CDR2 YYDKDF (reference sequence). CDR3 sequence reads: CATISLAGGPVEQYF. CDR3 sequence (DNA): TGTGCCACCATCAGTCTAGCGGGGGGGCCGGTTGAGCAGTACTTC.

This clonotype was seen a handful of times. The genes are TRBV18 and TRBJ1-1; 7 nucleotides agree with TRBD1. The CDR3 length is 16 residues. V lost 4 bases and J lost 4; bases outside the gene matches: 12. The germline gives CDR1 KGHSH, CDR2 LQKENI. The CDR3 DNA reads as TGTGCCAGCTCACAACTAACGACAGGGTCAGGCACTGAAGCTTTCTTT. Its translation: CASSQLTTGSGTEAFF.

This clonotype was counted between two and nine times. This sequence joins TRBV5-6 and TRBJ2-7; 9 bases fit TRBD2. This CDR3 spans 19 amino acids. J gave up 3 bases and V 4 bases, and 20 bases lay outside the gene matches. Germline CDR1 SGHDT, CDR2 YYEEEE. CDR3 nucleotides: TGTGCCAGCAGCCTAACCAGCGGGAGGCGGGACTTTTCGGTCTACGAGCAGTACTTC. Amino acids: CASSLTSGRRDFSVYEQYF. The full variable domain, in which reference TRBV5-6 and TRBJ2-7 provide the parts outside the CDR3, is DAGVTQSPTHLIKTRGQQVTLRCSPKSGHDTVSWYQQALGQGPQFIFQYYEEEERQRGNFPDRFSGHQFPNYSSELNVNALLLGDSALYLCASSLTSGRRDFSVYEQYFGPGTRLTVT.

There are a few counts of this clonotype. The V gene is TRBV6-2 or TRBV6-3, the J gene TRBJ2-4, with 9 bases aligning to TRBD1. The trim removed 4 bases at V and 4 bases at J, leaving 11 bases unmatched. CDR3 size: 17 residues. Germline-derived CDR1 and CDR2 are MNHEY and SVGEGT. CDR3 sequence reads: CASSWGQGDARKNIQYF. The CDR3 DNA reads as TGTGCCAGCAGTTGGGGACAGGGTGATGCTCGAAAAAACATTCAGTACTTC.

CDR3 sequence reads: CASSENLETQYF. In DNA, the CDR3 is TGTGCCAGCAGTGAAAATTTGGAGACCCAGTACTTC. The chain carries TRBV25-1 and TRBJ2-5, with D uncertain. The CDR3 has 12 residues. The germline V gene has CDR1 MGHDK and CDR2 SYGVNS. Trimming pared 2 bases from V and 5 bases from J, leaving 6 bases between. The entire variable domain, with the rest obtained from reference TRBV25-1 and TRBJ2-5, is as follows: EADIYQTPRYLVIGTGKKITLECSQTMGHDKMYWYQQDPGMELHLIHYSYGVNSTEKGDLSSESTVSRIRTEHFPLTLESARPSHTSQYLCASSENLETQYFGPGTRLLVL.

This clonotype was seen a few times. Here the CDR3 DNA reads TGTGCCAGCAGCTTGCGGGACACATGGGAGACCCAGTACTTC. As protein: CASSLRDTWETQYF. V and J are TRBV7-9 and TRBJ2-5; the D call may be TRBD1 or TRBD2 (6 bases each). V was trimmed by 3 bases and J by 5 bases, leaving 13 bases between them. The germline CDR1 and CDR2 sequences are SEHNR and FQNEAQ (reference sequence). The CDR3 covers 14 residues.

This clonotype was observed a few times. The V gene is TRBV20-1, the J gene TRBJ2-2, with 7 bases aligning to TRBD1. From germline, CDR1 is DFQATT and CDR2 SNEGSKA (reference sequence). The CDR3 length is 16 residues. J gave up 2 bases and V 2 bases, and 8 bases lay outside the gene matches. The CDR3 DNA sequence: TGCAGTGCTAGATTCACCGGGACAGTCAACACCGGGGAGCTGTTTTTT. Its protein is CSARFTGTVNTGELFF.

This clonotype was found a few times. V gene TRBV11-3 combines with J gene TRBJ2-1; D is unresolved. Trimming took 4 bases from V and 7 from J, leaving 11 bases between them. Germline V gives CDR1 SGHNT, CDR2 YENEEA. CDR3 length equals 13 residues. CDR3 in DNA: TGTGCCAGCAGCTCGTCTTGGGGAAATGAGCAGTTCTTC. Protein sequence: CASSSSWGNEQFF. The full variable domain, completed using reference TRBV11-3 and TRBJ2-1, is EAGVVQSPRYKIIEKKQPVAFWCNPISGHNTLYWYLQNLGQGPELLIRYENEEAVDDSQLPKDRFSAERLKGVDSTLKIQPAELGDSAVYLCASSSSWGNEQFFGPGTRLTVL.

J is TRBJ2-3 and V is TRBV5-1; D might be TRBD2 (6 bases). Germline V CDR1 and CDR2: SGHRS, YFSETQ. The CDR3 is made up of 12 amino acids. With 7 bases removed from V and 8 bases from J, the gap between germline ends came to 14 bases. CDR3 sequence reads: CASHTSQSTQYF. The CDR3 DNA is TGCGCCAGCCATACTAGCCAATCTACGCAGTATTTT.

The chain carries TRBV14 and TRBJ2-1; D is uncertain. The V gene lost 0 bases and the J gene lost 14 bases, with 17 bases spanning the gap. The V gene's germline CDR1 is SGHDN and CDR2 FVKESK. The CDR3 has 14 amino acids. In DNA, the CDR3 is TGTGCCAGCAGCCAAGATTGGGGTTATCCCCGTAAGTTCTTC. Protein product: CASSQDWGYPRKFF.

This chain joins TRBV9 and TRBJ2-1; TRBD2 aligns across 8 bases. The germline V gene encodes CDR1 SGDLS and CDR2 YYNGEE. J gave up 10 bases and V 3 bases, and 9 bases lay outside the gene matches. CDR3 length equals 14 residues. CDR3 region: CASSGTAGGGEQFF. Written as DNA, the CDR3 is TGTGCCAGCAGCGGCACGGCGGGAGGTGGAGAGCAGTTCTTC.

This chain joins TRBV5-4 and TRBJ2-7; TRBD1 is a possible D gene (6 bases). V was pared by 4 bases and J by 2 bases, with 16 bases between. Germline CDR1 and CDR2: SGHNT and YYREEE (reference sequence). This CDR3 has 15 amino acids. CDR3 DNA: TGTGCCAGCAGCACTGGACAGAGGAATCCCTACGAGCAGTACTTC. Protein product: CASSTGQRNPYEQYF.